This T cell receptor beta chain is from a study of T-cell memory formation after mild COVID-19. Across the study: For the most part, TCR clusters were specific to one donor.

Study-wide results and caveats: Among CD4+ contracting clones, most were CM and EM, and CD8+ ones EMRA.

With regard to this clonotype: The antigen remains unidentified.

The CDR3 runs 16 residues. TCRdb fed the 5' RACE reads into MiXCR, producing one record per CDR3 protein. The sample holds roughly 450,000 distinct CDR3 sequences, 15% to 20% seen once. The chain joins TRBV21-1 to TRBJ1-5; the DNA was not used to check the table's D call, TRBD1. TRBV21-1 is an annotated pseudogene. The TCR sequence derives from an adult woman who had mild COVID-19 (a few samples of this study predate the infection). Cell type and time point are not known. The sequencing input was PBMCs or a T cell subset sorted from them (not recorded which). CDR3 amino acids: CASSQPGQHPNQPQHF. Written as DNA, the CDR3 is TGTGCCAGCAGCCAGCCGGGACAGCACCCTAATCAGCCCCAGCATTTT.